This T cell receptor (beta chain) is drawn from a study of siplizumab effects on memory and regulatory T cells. Findings of the study overall: The mean Treg-derived percentage of mappable alloreactive CD4+ clones was 60% to 70% with siplizumab compared with approximately 25% in controls.

About this clone itself: Its target is unknown.

Every sample had about 100,000 of its TCR templates assayed. This table comes from immunoSEQ multiplex PCR, and its TCRdb copy is limited to in-frame clones, with some not included. The table includes 55,000 to 65,000 clones, about 98% detected once. Between the trimmed V and J ends, which lost 0 bases and 13 bases, there was a span of 7 bases. CDR3 length: 11 amino acids. Germline V gene lookup returns CDR1 MNHEY and CDR2 SVGAGI. The source material was naive CD8+ T cells sorted from blood. The sequence came from a human donor in good health. The J gene is TRBJ2-1, the V gene TRBV6-5, with D hard to call. CDR3 loop: CASSYSSNQFF. CDR3 DNA: TGTGCCAGCAGTTACTCCAGCAATCAGTTCTTC.